This T cell receptor (beta chain) was sequenced in a study of vaccination and CD4 T cells after COVID-19. Overall study context: By nasal swab PCR, the convalescent patients were SARS-CoV-2 positive, with several mild cases and one severe. Treatment of control cultures consisted of a CEFX pool, an HIV-1 Nef pool, or no peptide. Broader study findings: Relatively few convalescent patients were studied, without early post-infection timepoints.

Treatment: approximately 10-day PBMC culture with coronavirus spike peptide pools or control peptides (ViraFEST assay). CDR1 LGHNA and CDR2 YSLEER come from the germline V gene. The CDR3 totals 14 residues. Trimming cost V 4 bases and J 6 bases, with 12 bases left between them. Oncomine TCR Beta short-read sequencing was applied to DNA from cultured CD4+ T cells. TCRdb fed the PCR reads into MiXCR, producing one record per CDR3 protein. Of around 16,000 distinct CDR3 sequences in the sample, about 56% are singletons; the top ten hold nearly 7.5%. Remarks on this clonotype: Its antigen is not known.

Sample: CD4+ T cells from blood, cultured in vitro. V gene TRBV4-3 combines with J gene TRBJ2-2; tentatively, D is TRBD1 (6 bases). This sequence originates from a human donor who had recovered from COVID-19. CDR3 DNA: TGCGCCAGCAGCCCCTCGGACAGATCCGGGGAGCTGTTTTTT. This codes for CASSPSDRSGELFF.